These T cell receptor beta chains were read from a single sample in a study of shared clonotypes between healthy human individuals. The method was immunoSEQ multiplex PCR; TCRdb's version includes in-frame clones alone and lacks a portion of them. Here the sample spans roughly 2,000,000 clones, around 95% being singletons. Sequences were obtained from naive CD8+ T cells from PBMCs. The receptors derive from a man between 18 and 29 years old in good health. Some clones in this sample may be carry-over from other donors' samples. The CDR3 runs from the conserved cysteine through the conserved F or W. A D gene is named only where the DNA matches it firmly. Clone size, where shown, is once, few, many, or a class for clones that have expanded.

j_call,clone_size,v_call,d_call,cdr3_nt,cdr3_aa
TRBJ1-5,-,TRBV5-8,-,TGTGCCAGCAGCTTGGAGGGGGGCGGGCAGCCCCAGCATTTT,CASSLEGGGQPQHF
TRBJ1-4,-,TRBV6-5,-,TGTGCCAGCAGTTACTCTAGGGTTGGGGAAAAACTGTTTTTT,CASSYSRVGEKLFF
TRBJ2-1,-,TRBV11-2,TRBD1,TGTGCCAGCAGCTCACGGACAGGCAGCTCCTACAATGAGCAGTTCTTC,CASSSRTGSSYNEQFF
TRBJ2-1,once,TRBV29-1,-,TGCAGCGTCTTCCTCAGGCACAATGAGCAGTTCTTC,CSVFLRHNEQFF
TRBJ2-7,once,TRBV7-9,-,TGTGCCAGCAGGGGCCTAGCTTACGAGCAGTACTTC,CASRGLAYEQYF
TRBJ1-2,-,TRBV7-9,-,TGTGCCAGCAGCTCCCGCTACAGGGTGCGCGGCTACACCTTC,CASSSRYRVRGYTF
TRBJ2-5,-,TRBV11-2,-,TGTGCCAGCAGCCCTGGGTCCATCATCCAAGAGACCCAGTACTTC,CASSPGSIIQETQYF
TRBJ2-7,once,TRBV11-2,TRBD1,TGTGCCAGCAGCCCACCTGGGACAGGCGGCTACGAGCAGTACTTC,CASSPPGTGGYEQYF
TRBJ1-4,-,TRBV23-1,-,TGCGCCAGCAGCCCCGGTGGCGGGGAGGGGCGGACTAATGAAAAACTGTTTTTT,CASSPGGGEGRTNEKLFF
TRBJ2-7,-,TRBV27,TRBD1,TGTGCCAGCAGCATACTCACTGACAGGGGCCCGTACGAGCAGTACTTC,CASSILTDRGPYEQYF
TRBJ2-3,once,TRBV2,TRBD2,TGTGCCAGCAGTTACGGACTAGCAGGGGTAACAGATACGCAGTATTTT,CASSYGLAGVTDTQYF
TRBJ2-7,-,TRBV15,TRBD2,TGTGCCACCAGCAGTAGCGGGAGGGCCGACGAGCAGTACTTC,CATSSSGRADEQYF
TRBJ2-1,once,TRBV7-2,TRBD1,TGTGCCAGCCGGACAGGGGGCCCGTACAATGAGCAGTTCTTC,CASRTGGPYNEQFF
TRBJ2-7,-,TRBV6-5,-,TGTGCCAGCAGTGCCCAACAGGGAGATCTGGACGAGCAGTACTTC,CASSAQQGDLDEQYF
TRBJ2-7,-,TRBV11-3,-,TGTGCCAGCAGCGCCCCTAGGGGGGGAGGTAGAATCTACGAGCAGTACTTC,CASSAPRGGGRIYEQYF
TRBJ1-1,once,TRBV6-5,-,TGTGCCAGCAGTAACACTCCCTTAACAGGTACTGAAGCTTTCTTT,CASSNTPLTGTEAFF
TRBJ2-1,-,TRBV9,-,TGTGCCAGCAGCGTATCCGGACAAGGATACAATGAGCAGTTCTTC,CASSVSGQGYNEQFF
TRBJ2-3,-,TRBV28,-,TGTGCCAGCAGTTTTCTCCCAGAAAAGTGGGAGACAGATACGCAGTATTTT,CASSFLPEKWETDTQYF
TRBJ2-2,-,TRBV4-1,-,TGCGCCAGCAGCCAAGTGACAAACGGGGAGCTGTTTTTT,CASSQVTNGELFF
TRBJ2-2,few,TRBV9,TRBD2,TGTGCCAGCAGCGGGACACTAGCGGGCCTGACTGGGGAGCTGTTTTTT,CASSGTLAGLTGELFF
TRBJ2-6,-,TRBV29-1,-,TGCAGCGTTGCAGGGTCGTTCGGGGCCAACGTCCTGACTTTC,CSVAGSFGANVLTF
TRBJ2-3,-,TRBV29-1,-,TGCAGCGTTGAAGAGGGGTCCACAGATACGCAGTATTTT,CSVEEGSTDTQYF